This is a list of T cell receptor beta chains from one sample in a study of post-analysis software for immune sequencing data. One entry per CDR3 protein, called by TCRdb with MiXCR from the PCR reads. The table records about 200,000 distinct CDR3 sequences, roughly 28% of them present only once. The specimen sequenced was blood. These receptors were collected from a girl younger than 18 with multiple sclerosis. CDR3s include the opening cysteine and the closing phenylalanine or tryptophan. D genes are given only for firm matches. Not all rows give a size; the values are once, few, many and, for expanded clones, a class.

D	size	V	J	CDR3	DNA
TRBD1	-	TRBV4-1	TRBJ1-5	CASSPGGQGRVNQPQHF	TGCGCCAGCAGCCCCGGCGGACAGGGTCGGGTCAATCAGCCCCAGCATTTT
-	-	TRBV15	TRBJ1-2	CAASRAHGQGDGYTF	TGTGCCGCCAGCAGAGCTCACGGTCAGGGTGATGGCTACACCTTC
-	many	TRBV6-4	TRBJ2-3	CASSVSDSTDTQYF	TGTGCCAGCAGTGTATCTGACAGCACAGATACGCAGTATTTT
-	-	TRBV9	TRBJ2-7	CASSPRSGQQYEQYF	TGTGCCAGCAGCCCGAGATCAGGGCAGCAGTACGAGCAGTACTTC
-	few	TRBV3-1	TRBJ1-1	CASSQRRNEAFF	TGTGCCAGCAGCCAGCGCCGTAATGAAGCTTTCTTT
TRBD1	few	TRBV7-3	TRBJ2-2	CASSPGGPGAGELFF	TGTGCCAGCAGCCCAGGGGGTCCCGGGGCCGGGGAGCTGTTTTTT
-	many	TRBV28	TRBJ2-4	CASSGGWTGRGNIQYF	TGTGCCAGCAGTGGGGGGTGGACAGGGAGGGGAAACATTCAGTACTTC
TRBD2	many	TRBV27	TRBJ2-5	CASSHGRGQETQYF	TGTGCCAGCAGCCACGGGAGGGGTCAAGAGACCCAGTACTTC
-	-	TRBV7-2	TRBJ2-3	CASSLDVILTDTQYF	TGTGCCAGCAGCTTAGACGTGATTCTCACAGATACGCAGTATTTT
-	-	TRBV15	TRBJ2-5	CATSRDGVVGDETQYF	TGTGCCACCAGCAGAGATGGGGTGGTGGGAGATGAGACCCAGTACTTC
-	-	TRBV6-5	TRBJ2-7	CASSRYEGEGGYEQYF	TGTGCCAGCAGCCGATACGAAGGGGAGGGGGGTTACGAGCAGTACTTC